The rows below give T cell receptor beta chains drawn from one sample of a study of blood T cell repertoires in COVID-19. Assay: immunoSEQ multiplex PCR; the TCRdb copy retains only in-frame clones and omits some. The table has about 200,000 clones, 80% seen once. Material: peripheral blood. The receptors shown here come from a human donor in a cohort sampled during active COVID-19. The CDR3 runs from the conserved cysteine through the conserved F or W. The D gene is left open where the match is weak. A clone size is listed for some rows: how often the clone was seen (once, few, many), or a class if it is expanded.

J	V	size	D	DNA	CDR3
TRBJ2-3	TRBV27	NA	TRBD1	TGTGCCAGCAGTATCGGGACAGGGTGGGGCACAGATACGCAGTATTTT	CASSIGTGWGTDTQYF
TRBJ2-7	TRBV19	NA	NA	TGTGCCAGTAGGTCCGCCCGGGGAGCCCCCTCCTACGAGCAGTACTTC	CASRSARGAPSYEQYF
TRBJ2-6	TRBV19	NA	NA	TGTGCCAGTAGTATAGACCCCCCAGGAACGGAACCCTCTGGGGCCAACGTCCTGACTTTC	CASSIDPPGTEPSGANVLTF
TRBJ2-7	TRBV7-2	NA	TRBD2	TGTGCCAGCAGCCTACAACTCACAGCGGGAGCCTACGAGCAGTACTTC	CASSLQLTAGAYEQYF
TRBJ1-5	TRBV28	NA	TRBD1	TGTGCCACTTTCCGGACAGGGGGCCGTCAGCCCCAGCATTTT	CATFRTGGRQPQHF
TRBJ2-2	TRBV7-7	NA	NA	TGTGCTAGCAGCCCCCTTGCGGGAAGGGAAACCGGGGAGCTGTTTTTT	CASSPLAGRETGELFF
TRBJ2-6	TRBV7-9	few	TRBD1	TGTGCCAGCAGCCCCCCGGGACAGGGAACTGGGGCCAACGTCCTGACTTTC	CASSPPGQGTGANVLTF
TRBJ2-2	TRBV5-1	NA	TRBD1	TGCGCCAGCAGCTTGGGACAGGGGGCGATCGGGGAGCTGTTTTTT	CASSLGQGAIGELFF
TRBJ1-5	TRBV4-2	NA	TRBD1	TGTGCCAGCAGCCGGGACAGGGAGGATCAGCCCCAGCATTTT	CASSRDREDQPQHF
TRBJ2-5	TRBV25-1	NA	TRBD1	TGTGCCAGCAGTGAATTAAGGACAGGAGGTCCAGAGACCCAGTACTTC	CASSELRTGGPETQYF
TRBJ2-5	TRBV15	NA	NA	TGTGCCACCAGCAGAGACCGGGAAACCCAAGAGACCCAGTACTTC	CATSRDRETQETQYF
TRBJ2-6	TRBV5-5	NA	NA	TGTGCCAGCAGCTGGGGACAAAGCTCTGGGGCCAACGTCCTGACTTTC	CASSWGQSSGANVLTF
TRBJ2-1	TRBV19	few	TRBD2	TGTGCCAGTAGTATACCAACTAGCGGGGGAAACAATGAGCAGTTCTTC	CASSIPTSGGNNEQFF
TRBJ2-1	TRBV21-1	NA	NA	TGTGCCAGCAGCAAAATCCCTAGCGGGAGCTCCTACAATGAGCAGTTCTTC	CASSKIPSGSSYNEQFF
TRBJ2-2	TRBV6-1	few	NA	TGTGCCAGCAGTGAACCGGGAAAGAACACCGGGGAGCTGTTTTTT	CASSEPGKNTGELFF
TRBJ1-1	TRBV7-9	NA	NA	TGTGCCAGCAGCACAACAGGGCCGTACACTGAAGCTTTCTTT	CASSTTGPYTEAFF
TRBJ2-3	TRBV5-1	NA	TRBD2	TGCGCCAGCAGCCCCGGACTAGCGGGGGGCACAGATACGCAGTATTTT	CASSPGLAGGTDTQYF
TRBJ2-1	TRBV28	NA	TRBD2	TGTGCCAGCAGTTTCCGGAATAGCGGGATCTACAATGAGCAGTTCTTC	CASSFRNSGIYNEQFF
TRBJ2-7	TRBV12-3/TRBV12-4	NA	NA	TGTGCCAGCAGCCGCTACTCCTACGAGCAGTACTTC	CASSRYSYEQYF
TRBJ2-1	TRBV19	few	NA	TGTGCCAGTAGTATGAGTCTGAGCTCCTACAATGAGCAGTTCTTC	CASSMSLSSYNEQFF
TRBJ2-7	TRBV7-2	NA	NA	TGTGCCAGCAGCTTAAAGGGGTCGTCCTACGAGCAGTACTTC	CASSLKGSSYEQYF
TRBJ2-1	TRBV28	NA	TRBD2	TGTGCCAGCAGTCTCCCCCTCGGCGGGAGTGCCTACAATGAGCAGTTCTTC	CASSLPLGGSAYNEQFF
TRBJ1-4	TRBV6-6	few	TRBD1	TGTGCCAGCAGTATCGGACAGGGTTACAATGAAAAACTGTTTTTT	CASSIGQGYNEKLFF
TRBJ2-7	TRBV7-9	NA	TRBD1	TGTGCCAGCAGCCCCGGGACAGGGTCCTACGAGCAGTACTTC	CASSPGTGSYEQYF
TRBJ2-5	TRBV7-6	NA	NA	TGTGCCAGCAGCTTTACGGAGATGGAGACCCAGTACTTC	CASSFTEMETQYF
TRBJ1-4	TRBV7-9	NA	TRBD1	TGTGCCAGCAGCTCCGGAAACAGGGGGCGGATCGGTAATGAAAAACTGTTTTTT	CASSSGNRGRIGNEKLFF
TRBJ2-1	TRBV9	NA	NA	TGTGCCAGCAGCGTAGTCGGCGGTGAGCAGTTCTTC	CASSVVGGEQFF
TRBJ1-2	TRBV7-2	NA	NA	TGTGCCAGCAGCCCCCAACTGGGTCTGGAGGGCTACACCTTC	CASSPQLGLEGYTF
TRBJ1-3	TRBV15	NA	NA	TGTGCCACCAGCAGAGATCTGGTAGCTGGAAACACCATATATTTT	CATSRDLVAGNTIYF
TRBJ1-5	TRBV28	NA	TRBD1	TGTGCCAGCAGCCCTCCGGGACAGGGTTTTCAGCCCCAGCATTTT	CASSPPGQGFQPQHF
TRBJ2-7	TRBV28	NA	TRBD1	TGTGCCAGCAGTTTTCGACAGGGGACAGAGCAGTACTTC	CASSFRQGTEQYF
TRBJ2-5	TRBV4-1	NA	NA	TGCGCCAGCAGCCAAGATTCACACGAAGAGACCCAGTACTTC	CASSQDSHEETQYF
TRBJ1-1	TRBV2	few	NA	TGTGCCAGCAGCCCTCAGGCACCCTGGGACACTGAAGCTTTCTTT	CASSPQAPWDTEAFF
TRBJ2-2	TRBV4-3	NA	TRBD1	TGCGCCAGCAGCCCGACAGGGGCCGCAACCGGGGAGCTGTTTTTT	CASSPTGAATGELFF
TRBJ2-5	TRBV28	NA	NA	TGTGCCAGCAGTTCCCACAGGGTGCAAGCGAAAGAGACCCAGTACTTC	CASSSHRVQAKETQYF
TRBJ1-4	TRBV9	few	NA	TGTGCCAGCAGCGCGGAGGCTCTTGATGAAAAACTGTTTTTT	CASSAEALDEKLFF
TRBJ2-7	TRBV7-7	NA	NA	TGTGCTAGCAGCTTAGAGCCCCAGGGCTACGAGCAGTACTTC	CASSLEPQGYEQYF
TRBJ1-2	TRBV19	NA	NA	TGTGCCAGTAGTATCTCTATTCAGACAGATGGCTACACCTTC	CASSISIQTDGYTF
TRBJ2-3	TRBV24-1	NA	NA	TGTGCCACCAGTGCCGGACTCACAGATACGCAGTATTTT	CATSAGLTDTQYF
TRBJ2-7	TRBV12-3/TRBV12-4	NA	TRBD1	TGTGCCAGCAGTTTAGGGGACAGTGGCGAGCAGTACTTC	CASSLGDSGEQYF
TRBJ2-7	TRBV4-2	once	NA	TGTGCCAGCAGCCCCTACGTTACCCCATCCTACGAGCAGTACTTC	CASSPYVTPSYEQYF
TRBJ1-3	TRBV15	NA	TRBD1	TGTGCCACCAGCAGGGCAGGGGGGTACACCATATATTTT	CATSRAGGYTIYF
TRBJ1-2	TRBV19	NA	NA	TGTGCCAGTAGGGTTCAGGGCACGTATGGCTACACCTTC	CASRVQGTYGYTF
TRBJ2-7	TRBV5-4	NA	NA	TGTGCCAGCAGCTTGTCTGGAGGGGGCGTCTATCCCGAGCAGTACTTC	CASSLSGGGVYPEQYF
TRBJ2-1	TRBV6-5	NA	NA	TGTGCCAGCACCAAAACTAGCCGCAATGAGCAGTTCTTC	CASTKTSRNEQFF
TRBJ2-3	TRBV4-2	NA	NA	TGTGCCAGCAGCCAACACCCGCGGGGCAGCCCACTGGAAGATACGCAGTATTTT	CASSQHPRGSPLEDTQYF
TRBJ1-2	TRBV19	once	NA	TGTGCCAGTAGTCCTCAGTCCTATGAGGGCTATGGCTACACCTTC	CASSPQSYEGYGYTF
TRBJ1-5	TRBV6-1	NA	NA	TGTGCCAGCAGTGAAACAGGGTACAATCAGCCCCAGCATTTT	CASSETGYNQPQHF
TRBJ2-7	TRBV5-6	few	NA	TGTGCCAGCAGCTTCGCAGGGATCGAGCAGTACTTC	CASSFAGIEQYF
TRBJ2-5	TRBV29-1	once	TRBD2	TGCAGCGTTGACGGGAGGCCAGCCGAGACCCAGTACTTC	CSVDGRPAETQYF
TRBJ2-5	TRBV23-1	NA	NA	TGCGCCAGCAGTCTTGCGGAGACCCAGTACTTC	CASSLAETQYF
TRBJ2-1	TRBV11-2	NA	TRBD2	TGTGCCAGCAGCCCCTGGGGGGTAGCGGGAGGCAATGAGCAGTTCTTC	CASSPWGVAGGNEQFF